What follows are 15 T cell receptor beta chains derived from one specimen sequenced in a study of blood T cell repertoires in COVID-19. Some clones are missing from TCRdb's copy, which holds only in-frame ones; the method was immunoSEQ multiplex PCR. The top ten clones hold almost 7% of a sample with about 80,000 clones, about 91% of them seen once. What was sequenced was peripheral blood. All receptors derive from a woman older than 75 with acute or convalescent COVID-19.

The chain couples TRBV19 to TRBJ1-5; 7 bases line up with TRBD1. This CDR3 is built from 16 residues. CDR1 is LNHDA and CDR2 is SQIVND in the germline V gene (reference sequence). V was pared by 6 bases and J by 2 bases, with 10 bases of the junction left unmatched. Here the CDR3 DNA reads TGTGCCAGTAGAGGAATTAACAGGGGTGGCAATCAGCCCCAGCATTTT. Translated: CASRGINRGGNQPQHF.

The genes are TRBV11-3 and TRBJ1-1, with TRBD1 as a possible D gene (5 bases). CDR1 and CDR2 from the germline V gene are SGHNT and YENEEA. CDR3 length equals 14 residues. V was trimmed by 2 bases and J by 5 bases, leaving 12 bases between them. The CDR3 DNA reads TGTGCCAGCAGCTTACAGGGAGGTGATACTGAAGCTTTCTTT. This sequence encodes CASSLQGGDTEAFF.

This chain links TRBV19 with TRBJ1-2, with TRBD1 matching 9 bases. Looked up from germline, CDR1 is LNHDA and CDR2 is SQIVND (reference sequence). The CDR3 spans 18 residues. Trimming removed 7 bases from V and 5 bases from J; junction bases left unmatched: 20. CDR3 in DNA: TGTGCCAGTATCACACCGCCGGGACAGGGAGAGGGGTTGTATGGCTACACCTTC. The encoded protein is CASITPPGQGEGLYGYTF.

This clone has just a few counts. The gene calls are TRBV6-5 and TRBJ2-1; 12 positions match TRBD2. Germline CDR1 reads MNHEY; CDR2 reads SVGAGI. CDR3 length: 13 amino acids. With V trimmed by 8 bases and J by 8 bases, 4 bases remained unmatched. The CDR3 reads CASWTSGTHEQFF. CDR3 DNA sequence: TGTGCCAGCTGGACTAGCGGGACTCATGAGCAGTTCTTC.

This sequence joins TRBV6-5 and TRBJ2-7; 11 bases are shared with TRBD2. Unmatched junction bases numbered 12, after V lost 8 bases and J lost 6 bases. CDR3 length: 15 amino acids. Germline CDR1 MNHEY, CDR2 SVGAGI. The DNA of the CDR3 is TGTGCCAGCCGGACTAGCGGGTCCAATAGGGGCGAGCAGTACTTC. It encodes CASRTSGSNRGEQYF.

The genes are TRBV5-1 and TRBJ1-2; 10 bases fit TRBD1. Looked up from germline, CDR1 is SGHRS and CDR2 is YFSETQ. This CDR3 has 15 residues. The trim removed 1 base at V and 4 bases at J, leaving 4 bases unmatched. The CDR3, as DNA: TGCGCCAGCAGCTTGCAGGGACAGGGGTGCTATGGCTACACCTTC. It translates to CASSLQGQGCYGYTF.

The chain recombines TRBV3-1 (or the pseudogene TRBV3-2) with TRBJ2-1, with 7 bases fitting TRBD1. Germline V CDR1 and CDR2: LGHDT, YNNKEL (reference sequence). CDR3 length equals 15 residues. V gave up 5 bases and J gave up 7 bases; unmatched junction bases: 11. The CDR3, as DNA: TGTGCCAGCAGCAACACCAGGGGGTTAAGGAATGAGCAGTTCTTC. Amino acids: CASSNTRGLRNEQFF.

This clone was seen just once. The CDR3 sequence: CASSRTRETGELFF. As DNA, the CDR3 is TGTGCCAGCAGCCGGACACGCGAGACCGGGGAGCTGTTTTTT. The chain carries TRBV5-4 and TRBJ2-2; maybe TRBD1 (5 bases). CDR3 length equals 14 residues. Germline-derived CDR1 and CDR2 are SGHNT and YYREEE (reference sequence). The V end was cut by 4 bases, the J end by 5 bases, with 12 bases between.

V is TRBV11-2 and J is TRBJ1-5; D is perhaps TRBD1 (5 bases). The V end lost 4 bases, the J end lost 0 bases, and 19 bases lay between the germline ends. Per the germline V gene, CDR1 is SGHAT and CDR2 is FQNNGV. There are 18 residues in the CDR3. The CDR3 spells CASSWGTYQNFSNQPQHF. In DNA, the CDR3 is TGTGCCAGCAGCTGGGGCACATATCAAAATTTTAGCAATCAGCCCCAGCATTTT.

The chain is built from TRBV5-1 and TRBJ2-7; a possible D gene is TRBD2 (5 bases). Trimming stripped 0 bases from V and 0 bases from J, with 10 bases between. CDR3 size: 15 residues. Germline lookup yields CDR1 SGHRS and CDR2 YFSETQ. This CDR3 is CASSLEYGNSYEQYF. The DNA of the CDR3 is TGCGCCAGCAGCTTGGAGTACGGGAACTCCTACGAGCAGTACTTC.

The chain is built from TRBV5-1 and TRBJ1-4; D may be TRBD1 (5 bases). The CDR3 sequence is 15 residues long. Germline assignment: CDR1 SGHRS and CDR2 YFSETQ. Trimming removed 4 bases at V and 4 bases at J, with 14 bases between. CDR3 in amino acids: CASSAVGALNEKLFF. Written as DNA, the CDR3 is TGCGCCAGCAGCGCAGTAGGGGCCCTTAATGAAAAACTGTTTTTT.

This chain links TRBV7-9 with TRBJ2-3, with 14 nucleotides matching TRBD2. The CDR3 totals 18 residues. V was clipped by 5 bases and J by 4 bases; unmatched bases: 11. Germline CDR1 is SEHNR and CDR2 is FQNEAQ (reference sequence). As DNA, the CDR3 is TGTGCCAGCAGCCTAAGACTAGCGGGGGGGGATTACCCAGATACGCAGTATTTT. This encodes CASSLRLAGGDYPDTQYF.

The rearrangement uses TRBV4-2 and TRBJ2-2, with D possibly TRBD1 on 6 matching bases. The CDR3 is 16 amino acids. CDR1 is LGHNA, CDR2 YNFKEQ, per germline. V was pared by 0 bases and J by 0 bases, with 8 bases between. The CDR3 DNA follows: TGTGCCAGCAGCCAAGATGGACAGTCGAACACCGGGGAGCTGTTTTTT. Encoded protein: CASSQDGQSNTGELFF.

V and J are TRBV7-2 and TRBJ2-5; TRBD2 matches at 9 bases. The CDR3 is made up of 14 amino acids. Trimming took 8 bases from V and 3 from J; bases not matched to a gene: 7. Germline loops: CDR1 SGHTA, CDR2 FQGNSA. The chain's CDR3 is CASGKGLAEETQYF. The CDR3 bases are TGTGCCAGCGGAAAGGGACTAGCAGAAGAGACCCAGTACTTC.

This chain connects TRBV15 to TRBJ2-7, with D tentatively TRBD1 (6 bases). Trimming cost V 0 bases and J 7 bases, with 13 bases left between them. Germline CDR1 and CDR2: LNHNV and YYDKDF (reference sequence). The CDR3 contains 14 residues. The CDR3 DNA reads TGTGCCACCAGCAGAGACGGACAGCCCCAAGAGCAGTACTTC. It encodes CATSRDGQPQEQYF.